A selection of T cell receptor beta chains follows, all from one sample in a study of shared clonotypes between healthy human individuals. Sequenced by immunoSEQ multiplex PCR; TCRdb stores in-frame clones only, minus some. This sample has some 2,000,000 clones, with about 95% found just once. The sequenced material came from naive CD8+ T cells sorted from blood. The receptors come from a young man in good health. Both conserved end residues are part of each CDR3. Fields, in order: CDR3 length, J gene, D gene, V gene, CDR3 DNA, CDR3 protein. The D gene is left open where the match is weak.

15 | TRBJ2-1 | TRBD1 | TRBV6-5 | TGTGCCAGCAGTTACGGGCAGGGGGCAGGGAATGAGCAGTTCTTC | CASSYGQGAGNEQFF
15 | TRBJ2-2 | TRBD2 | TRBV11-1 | TGTGCCAGCCGCACTAGCGGGTCGAACACCGGGGAGCTGTTTTTT | CASRTSGSNTGELFF
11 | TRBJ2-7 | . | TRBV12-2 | TGTGCAAGTCCCGCCTCGGGAGGGCTCCCCTTC | CASPASGGLPF
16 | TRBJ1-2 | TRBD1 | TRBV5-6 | TGTGCCAGCAGCCCCTGGGGACAGGGGATTAACTATGGCTACACCTTC | CASSPWGQGINYGYTF
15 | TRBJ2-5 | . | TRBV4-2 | TGTGCCAGCAGCCAAGTCCTTGGGCTTTCGGGGACCCAGTACTTC | CASSQVLGLSGTQYF
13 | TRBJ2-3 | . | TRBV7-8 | TGTGCCAGCAGCCAAGAGGGAGAAGATACGCAGTATTTT | CASSQEGEDTQYF
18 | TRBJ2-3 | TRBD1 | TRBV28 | TGTGCCAGCAGTTTAGTTGGGACAGGGGGCGCGGTTACAGATACGCAGTATTTT | CASSLVGTGGAVTDTQYF
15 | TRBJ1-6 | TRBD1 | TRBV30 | TGTGCCTGGAGTGTAGCAGGGGGCGGAAATTCACCCCTCCACTTT | CAWSVAGGGNSPLHF
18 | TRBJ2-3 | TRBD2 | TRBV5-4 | TGTGCCAGCAGCTCCCAAGGGACTAGCGGGCGGGCCACAGATACGCAGTATTTT | CASSSQGTSGRATDTQYF
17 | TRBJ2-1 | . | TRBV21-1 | TGTGCCAGCAGCCCTGTGAGACTAGCGGCCTGTGGGTATGAGCAGTTCTTC | CASSPVRLAACGYEQFF
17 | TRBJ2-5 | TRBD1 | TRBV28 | TGTGCCAGCAGTCCCCCCCTCAAACAGGGGACCCAAGAGACCCAGTACTTC | CASSPPLKQGTQETQYF
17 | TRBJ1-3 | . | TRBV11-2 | TGTGCCAGCAGCTTAGAGGGCTCCCACGGACTTGGAAACACCATATATTTT | CASSLEGSHGLGNTIYF
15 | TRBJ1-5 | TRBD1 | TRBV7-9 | TGTGCCAGCAGCCACGACAGGGGAAGCAATCAGCCCCAGCATTTT | CASSHDRGSNQPQHF
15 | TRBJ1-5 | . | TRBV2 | TGTGCCAGCAGTGAAGCGGCGGGATCCCTTGGGCCCCAGCATTTT | CASSEAAGSLGPQHF
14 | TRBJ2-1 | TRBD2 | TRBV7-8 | TGTGCCAGCAGCTATGACGGGGGGTGGGATGAGCAGTTCTTC | CASSYDGGWDEQFF
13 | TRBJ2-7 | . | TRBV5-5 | TGTGCCAGCAGCTTTGGGGTTGTTTTGGAGCAGTACTTC | CASSFGVVLEQYF
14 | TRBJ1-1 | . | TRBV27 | TGTGCCAGCTCTAGACAGAAGGTGAACACTGAAGCTTTCTTT | CASSRQKVNTEAFF
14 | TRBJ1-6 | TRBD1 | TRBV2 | TGTGCCAGCAGCCTCGGACAGGGTGACTCACCCCTCCACTTT | CASSLGQGDSPLHF
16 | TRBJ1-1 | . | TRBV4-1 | TGCGCCAGCAGCCAAGATCCAGGTCCTCTGAACACTGAAGCTTTCTTT | CASSQDPGPLNTEAFF
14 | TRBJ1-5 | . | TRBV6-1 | TGTGCCAGCAGCCAACTTGGGACGGTGGAGCCCCAGCATTTT | CASSQLGTVEPQHF
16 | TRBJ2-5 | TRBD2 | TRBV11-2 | TGTGCCAGCAGCCAGGGGACTAGCGGGCTGAAAGAGACCCAGTACTTC | CASSQGTSGLKETQYF
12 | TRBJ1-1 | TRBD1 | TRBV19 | TGTGCCAGTAGTATGGGACAGTCTGAAGCTTTCTTT | CASSMGQSEAFF
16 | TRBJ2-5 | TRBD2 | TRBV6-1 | TGTGCCAGCAGTGATTTTACGGGAGGGCATTGGGAGACCCAGTACTTC | CASSDFTGGHWETQYF
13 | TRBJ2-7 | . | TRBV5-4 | TGTGCCAGCAGCTTGTTGCGGGGACACGAGCAGTACTTC | CASSLLRGHEQYF